This T cell receptor (beta chain) was recorded in a study of blood T cell repertoires in COVID-19. About the study: Samples of COVID-19 (acute and convalescent) were obtained from the United States, Italy and Spain. T cells, B-cell-depleted T cells, or PBMCs supplied cDNA or gDNA.

As handled by the study authors: Amplifying reference gene primers gave estimates of nucleated cell counts. Profiling relied on immunoSEQ multiplex PCR, and the TCRdb table lists in-frame clones only, not all of them. The V and J calls and clone size come from that table; D and trimming were worked out from the DNA. This table holds roughly 150,000 clones, over 75% found once. This clone was observed a handful of times. Germline V CDR1 and CDR2: MNHNS, SASEGT. Trimming at V came to 3 bases and at J to 2 bases, leaving 2 bases not matched to a gene. The CDR3 has 14 amino acids. This clonotype originated in a man in his 60s with active or convalescent COVID-19. Source material: peripheral blood. The V and J genes are TRBV6-1 and TRBJ2-7; 9 nucleotides match TRBD1. CDR3 region: CASSDTGGPYEQYF. For the CDR3, the DNA is TGTGCCAGCAGTGATACAGGGGGCCCCTACGAGCAGTACTTC.